The source of this T cell receptor (beta chain) is a study of cytomegalovirus exposure and HLA in healthy donors. Study overall: Within the Caucasian-associated ancestry cluster were roughly 82% of the approximately 400 genotyped donors. Study-level results: Analyzed later, most CMV-associated TCR beta chains appeared HLA-restricted.

About this clone: Its matching antigen is unknown.

A multiplex PCR was run with 60 Vbeta primers and 13 Jbeta primers. Sequenced by immunoSEQ multiplex PCR; TCRdb stores in-frame clones only, minus some. Here the sample spans 150,000 or so clones, more than 70% being singletons. The CDR3 length is 13 residues. CDR1 and CDR2 from the germline V gene are MNHNS and SASEGT. Trimming took 4 bases from V and 6 from J, leaving 12 bases between them. The rearrangement joins TRBV6-1 to TRBJ1-2; no reliable D call. The sequencing sample was made of PBMCs. The receptor's source is a girl between 10 and 17 years old in good health and CMV-seronegative. The CDR3 nucleotides are TGTGCCAGCAGTGTGGAGGGTTTGGATGGCTACACCTTC. Translating it yields CASSVEGLDGYTF.